Listed below are T cell receptor beta chains from one sample, sequenced in a study of radiotherapy plus CTLA-4 blockade in lung cancer. Sequenced by immunoSEQ multiplex PCR; TCRdb stores in-frame clones only, minus some. The data contain about 45,000 clones, 70% to 75% of them singletons. Sequenced here: peripheral blood, sampled from a patient treated with radiotherapy plus ipilimumab. These receptors were collected from a human donor with non-small cell lung cancer who had a complete response to radiotherapy plus ipilimumab. The CDR3 runs from the conserved cysteine through the conserved F or W. The order of the fields is J gene, V gene, CDR3 protein.

j_call: TRBJ2-2; v_call: TRBV13; cdr3_aa: CASSLRSGGNTGELFF
j_call: TRBJ2-5; v_call: TRBV7-9; cdr3_aa: CASSPRGGDSETQYF
j_call: TRBJ2-5; v_call: TRBV7-9; cdr3_aa: CASSFRQARETQYF
j_call: TRBJ2-7; v_call: TRBV6-1; cdr3_aa: CASSDQRTAYEQYF
j_call: TRBJ2-5; v_call: TRBV25-1; cdr3_aa: CASSGSIESQETQYF
j_call: TRBJ2-4; v_call: TRBV28; cdr3_aa: CASSSPPGQGSIKNIQYF
j_call: NA; v_call: TRBV7-2; cdr3_aa: CASTESTQREQYF
j_call: TRBJ2-7; v_call: TRBV7-2; cdr3_aa: CASSPPGWVREQYF
j_call: TRBJ2-7; v_call: TRBV5-5; cdr3_aa: CASSRDSNYEQYF
j_call: TRBJ1-1; v_call: TRBV2; cdr3_aa: CASSYRVLATEAFF
j_call: TRBJ1-5; v_call: TRBV4-3; cdr3_aa: CASSQDFTGFQPQHF
j_call: TRBJ2-7; v_call: TRBV7-6; cdr3_aa: CASSLGTGFPYEQYF
j_call: TRBJ2-7; v_call: TRBV29-1; cdr3_aa: CSPYRVTGGPYEQYF
j_call: TRBJ2-1; v_call: TRBV4-3; cdr3_aa: CASSQDSTSGGAGSPNEQFF
j_call: TRBJ2-7; v_call: TRBV6-6; cdr3_aa: CASSFTRPAAGEQYF
j_call: TRBJ2-7; v_call: TRBV4-1; cdr3_aa: CASSPVMEVAYEQYF
j_call: TRBJ2-7; v_call: TRBV6-6; cdr3_aa: CASIPGEGSEQYF
j_call: TRBJ1-2; v_call: TRBV28; cdr3_aa: CASREGLGVNYGYTF
j_call: NA; v_call: TRBV19; cdr3_aa: CASASFSGVPYEQYF
j_call: TRBJ2-3; v_call: TRBV10-3; cdr3_aa: CAISEISDTQYF
j_call: TRBJ2-7; v_call: TRBV7-6; cdr3_aa: CASSLGEGAYEQYF
j_call: TRBJ2-7; v_call: TRBV6-5; cdr3_aa: CASSYSYYLYEQYF
j_call: TRBJ1-2; v_call: TRBV25-1; cdr3_aa: CASSEEPRVYGYTF
j_call: TRBJ2-1; v_call: TRBV9; cdr3_aa: CASSVSSGRFYEQFF
j_call: TRBJ2-7; v_call: TRBV10-3; cdr3_aa: CAIRDGQGVEQYF
j_call: TRBJ2-1; v_call: TRBV5-8; cdr3_aa: CASSVRGFSEQFF
j_call: TRBJ1-2; v_call: TRBV5-8; cdr3_aa: CASSPGGDPYGYTF
j_call: TRBJ2-7; v_call: TRBV5-1; cdr3_aa: CASSLLILQGYEQYF
j_call: TRBJ2-7; v_call: TRBV5-1; cdr3_aa: CASSTGQGREQYF
j_call: TRBJ1-2; v_call: TRBV30; cdr3_aa: CAWSANRVNYGYTF
j_call: TRBJ1-2; v_call: TRBV7-9; cdr3_aa: CASSLWEGRAYGYTF
j_call: TRBJ2-1; v_call: TRBV11-3; cdr3_aa: CASSPGAGGGAEQFF
j_call: TRBJ2-2; v_call: TRBV4-2; cdr3_aa: CASSRGQGGDTGELFF
j_call: TRBJ2-7; v_call: TRBV19; cdr3_aa: CASSRSPGYEQYF